This TCR beta chain derives from a study of early T cells in non-severe SARS-CoV-2 infection (dated by TCRdb to about 2021). Study-level background: Because TCR sequencing relied on bulk RNA taken from unsorted whole blood, pairing of alpha and beta chains was not possible. Results and caveats for the whole study, not just this receptor: VDJdb matching was skewed toward anti-spike CD8 responses and likely underestimated virus-specific expansions by missing private and CD4 specificities.

This clonotype came up a few times. No cognate antigen has been identified for it. No base qualities exist here, and no much larger clone lies one base off it. The library was built by means of 5' RACE. The sequencer listed for this sample is NextSeq 500. Unique molecular identifiers were attached to individual cDNA molecules in the TCR library protocol so that sequencing error and PCR bias could be corrected. Both TCR alpha and beta chains were sequenced, and tight co-correlation was observed between alpha and beta sequence abundances in each sample. In the authors' own workflow: Decombinator V4 was used to perform V gene, J gene and CDR3 annotation of TCR sequences. Expanded TCRs were defined as changing significantly between any two time points under a Poisson model with p below 0.0001. TCR abundances were normalised to the total number of TCRs sequenced per sample and expressed as counts per million. TRAV1-2 paired with TRAJ12, TRAJ20 or TRAJ33 defined MAIT TCRs, while TRAV10 paired with TRAJ18 defined iNKT TCRs. A search of VDJdb, accessed on 1 November 2021, was run for TCRs annotated to CMV, EBV and SARS-CoV-2, with TCRs annotated for multiple antigens excluded. TCRdb reworked the public reads: Q25 trimming with fastp, MiXCR clone assembly, productive beta chains retained. Every distinct CDR3 protein forms one entry, paired with its most common genes and DNA. The V and J calls, along with clone size, are taken from TCRdb and not from the paper's own processing. The sample table holds approximately 68,000 distinct CDR3 sequences, of which about 9.4% were seen once. The ten top clones hold around 7.3% of the sample.

Set within a cohort of healthcare workers in London, UK, this nested case-control study involved weekly PCR testing of nasopharyngeal swabs along with blood sampling. Between 23 and 31 March 2020, the week of the UK lockdown, healthcare workers were enrolled and then followed up weekly for as long as 16 weeks. CDR1 MGHDK and CDR2 SYGVNS are derived from the germline V gene. Cut back by 5 bases and 5 bases, the V and J ends lie 9 bases apart. Inclusive of the bounding cysteine and phenylalanine, the CDR3 is 12 residues long. Only CDR3 DNA remains: 36 bases, in frame from the first base. This TCR was recovered from an adult who was a healthcare worker with PCR-confirmed SARS-CoV-2 infection or an uninfected control (not recorded which). The chain is assembled from TRBV25-1 and TRBJ1-2, and perhaps TRBD1 as D gene, on 6 matching bases. The material sequenced was whole blood, taken at baseline. The CDR3 reads as follows: CASSLGAYGYTF. The DNA sequence is given as TGTGCCAGCAGTCTGGGGGCGTATGGCTACACCTTC.